The clone carrying this T cell receptor (beta chain) came up a few times. Generated by immunoSEQ multiplex PCR, the TCRdb table keeps only in-frame clones and is missing some. The sample contains over 85,000 clones, around 87% of which appear only once. Germline V gene data show CDR1 as MNHEY and CDR2 as SMNVEV (reference sequence). The V gene end was trimmed by 5 bases and the J gene end by 7 bases; junction bases not matched to a gene: 4. This CDR3 region has 12 residues. The data derive from a study of blood T cell repertoires in COVID-19. Study details: COVID-19 samples collected from the United States, Italy and Spain covered acute and convalescent phases.

Sequenced: peripheral blood. The TCR was taken from a human donor in a cohort sampled during active COVID-19. The V gene is TRBV27, the J gene TRBJ2-7, with 8 bases fitting TRBD2. CDR3 protein: CASSLLAGEQYF. DNA of the CDR3: TGTGCCAGCAGTCTTTTAGCGGGAGAGCAGTACTTC.